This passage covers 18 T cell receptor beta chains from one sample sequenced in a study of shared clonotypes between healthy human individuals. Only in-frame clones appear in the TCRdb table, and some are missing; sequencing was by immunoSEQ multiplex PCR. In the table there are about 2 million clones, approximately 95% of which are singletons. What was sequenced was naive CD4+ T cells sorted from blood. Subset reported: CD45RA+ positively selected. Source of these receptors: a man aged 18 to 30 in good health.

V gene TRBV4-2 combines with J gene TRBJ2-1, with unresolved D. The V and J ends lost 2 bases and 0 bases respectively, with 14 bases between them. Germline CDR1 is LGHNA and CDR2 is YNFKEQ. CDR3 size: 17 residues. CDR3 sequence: CASSQYDQSSSYNEQFF. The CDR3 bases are TGTGCCAGCAGCCAATATGACCAATCTAGCTCCTACAATGAGCAGTTCTTC.

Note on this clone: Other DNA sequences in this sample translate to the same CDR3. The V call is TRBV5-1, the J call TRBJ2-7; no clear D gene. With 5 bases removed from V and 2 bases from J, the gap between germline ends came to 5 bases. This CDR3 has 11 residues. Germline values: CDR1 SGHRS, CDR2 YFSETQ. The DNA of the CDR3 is TGCGCCAGCAGTACAGCCTACGAGCAGTACTTC. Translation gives CASSTAYEQYF.

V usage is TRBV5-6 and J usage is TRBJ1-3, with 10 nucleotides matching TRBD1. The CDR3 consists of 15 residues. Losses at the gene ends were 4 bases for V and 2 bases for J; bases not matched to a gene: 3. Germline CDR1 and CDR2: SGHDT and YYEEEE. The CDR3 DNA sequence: TGTGCCAGCAGCCACGGGACAGGGGCTGGAAACACCATATATTTT. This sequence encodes CASSHGTGAGNTIYF.

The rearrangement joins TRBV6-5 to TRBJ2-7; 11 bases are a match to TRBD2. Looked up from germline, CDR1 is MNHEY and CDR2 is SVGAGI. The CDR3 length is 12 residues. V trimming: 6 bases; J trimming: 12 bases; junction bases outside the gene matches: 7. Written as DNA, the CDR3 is TGTGCCAGCAGCCAGACTAGCGGGAAGCCGTACTTC. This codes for CASSQTSGKPYF.

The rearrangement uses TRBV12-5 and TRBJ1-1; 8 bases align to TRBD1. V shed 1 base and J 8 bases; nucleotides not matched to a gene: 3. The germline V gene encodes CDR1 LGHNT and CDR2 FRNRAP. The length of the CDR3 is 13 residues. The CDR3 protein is CASGLGQGKEAFF. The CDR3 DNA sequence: TGTGCTAGTGGTTTGGGACAGGGGAAAGAAGCTTTCTTT.

CDR3 protein: CASSYSGGSGGYTF. The CDR3 DNA reads TGTGCCAGCAGTTATTCAGGGGGCAGCGGAGGCTACACCTTC. The genes are TRBV6-5 and TRBJ1-2; the match to TRBD1 covers 8 bases. CDR3 length equals 14 residues. Germline values: CDR1 MNHEY, CDR2 SVGAGI. The junction had 8 bases not matched to a gene; V was cut back by 3 bases and J by 8 bases.

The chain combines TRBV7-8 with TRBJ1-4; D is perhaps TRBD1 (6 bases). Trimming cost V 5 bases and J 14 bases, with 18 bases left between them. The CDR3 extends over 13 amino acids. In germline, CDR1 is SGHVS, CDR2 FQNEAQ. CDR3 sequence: CASSTRQVISLFF. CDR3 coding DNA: TGTGCCAGCAGCACCCGACAGGTCATATCGCTGTTTTTT. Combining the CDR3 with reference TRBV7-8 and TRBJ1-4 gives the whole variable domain GAGVSQSPRYKVAKRGQDVALRCDPISGHVSLFWYQQALGQGPEFLTYFQNEAQLDKSGLPSDRFFAERPEGSVSTLKIQRTQQEDSAVYLCASSTRQVISLFFGSGTQLSVL.

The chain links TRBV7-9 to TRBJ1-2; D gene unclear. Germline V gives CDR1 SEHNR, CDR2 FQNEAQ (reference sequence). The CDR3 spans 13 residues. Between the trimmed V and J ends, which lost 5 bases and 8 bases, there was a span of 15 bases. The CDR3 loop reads CASSLPGSEGYTF. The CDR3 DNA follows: TGTGCCAGCAGCCTCCCCGGATCCGAAGGCTACACCTTC.

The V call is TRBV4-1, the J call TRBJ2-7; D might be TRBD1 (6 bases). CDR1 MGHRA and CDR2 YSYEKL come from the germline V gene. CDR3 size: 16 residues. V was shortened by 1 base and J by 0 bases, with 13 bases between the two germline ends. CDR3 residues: CASSQGDTKGSYEQYF. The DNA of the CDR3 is TGCGCCAGCAGCCAAGGGGACACCAAGGGCTCCTACGAGCAGTACTTC.

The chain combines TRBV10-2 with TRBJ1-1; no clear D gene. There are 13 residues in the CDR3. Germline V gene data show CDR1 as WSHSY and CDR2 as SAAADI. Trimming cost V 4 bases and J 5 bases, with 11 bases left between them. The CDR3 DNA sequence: TGCGCCAGCAGTGTGTGGGCCGGGACTGAAGCTTTCTTT. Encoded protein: CASSVWAGTEAFF.

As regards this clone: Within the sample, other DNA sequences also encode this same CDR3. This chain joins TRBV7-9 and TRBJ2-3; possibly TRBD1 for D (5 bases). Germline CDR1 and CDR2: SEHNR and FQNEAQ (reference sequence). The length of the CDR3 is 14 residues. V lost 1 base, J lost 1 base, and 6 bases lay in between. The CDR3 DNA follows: TGTGCCAGCAGCTTAGTAGGGGGCACAGATACGCAGTATTTT. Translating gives CASSLVGGTDTQYF.

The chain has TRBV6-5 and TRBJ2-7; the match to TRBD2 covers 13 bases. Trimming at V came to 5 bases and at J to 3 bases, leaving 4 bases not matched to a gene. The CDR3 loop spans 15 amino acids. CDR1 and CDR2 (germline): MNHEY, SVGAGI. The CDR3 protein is CASSAGTSGNYEQYF. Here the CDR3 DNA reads TGTGCCAGCAGTGCGGGGACTAGCGGGAACTACGAGCAGTACTTC.

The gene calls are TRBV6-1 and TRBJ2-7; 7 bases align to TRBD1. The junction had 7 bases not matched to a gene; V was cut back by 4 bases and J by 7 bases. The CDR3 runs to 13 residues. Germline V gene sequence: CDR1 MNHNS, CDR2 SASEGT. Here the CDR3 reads CASSVEGALEQYF. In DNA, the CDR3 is TGTGCCAGCAGTGTCGAGGGGGCCTTAGAGCAGTACTTC.

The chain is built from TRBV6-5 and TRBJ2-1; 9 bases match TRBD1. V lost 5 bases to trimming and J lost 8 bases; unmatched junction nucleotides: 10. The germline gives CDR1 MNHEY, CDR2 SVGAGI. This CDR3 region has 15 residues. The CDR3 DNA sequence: TGTGCCAGCAGTCCCGGATCCCACAGGGGGCATGAGCAGTTCTTC. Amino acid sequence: CASSPGSHRGHEQFF.

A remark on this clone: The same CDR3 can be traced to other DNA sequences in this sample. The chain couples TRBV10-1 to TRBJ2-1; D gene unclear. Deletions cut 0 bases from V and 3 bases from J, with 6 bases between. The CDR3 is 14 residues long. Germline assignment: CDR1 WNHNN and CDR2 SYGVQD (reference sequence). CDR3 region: CASSESGSYNEQFF. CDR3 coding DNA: TGCGCCAGCAGTGAGTCGGGTAGCTACAATGAGCAGTTCTTC.

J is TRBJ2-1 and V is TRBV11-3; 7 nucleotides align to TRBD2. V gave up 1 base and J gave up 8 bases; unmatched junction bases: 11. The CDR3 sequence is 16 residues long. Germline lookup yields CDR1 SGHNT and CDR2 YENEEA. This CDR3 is CASSLGAGAPSYEQFF. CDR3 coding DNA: TGTGCCAGCAGCTTAGGTGCGGGAGCCCCTTCGTATGAGCAGTTCTTC.

The CDR3 sequence is CASSVGFKGVYSNQPQHF. CDR3 nucleotide sequence: TGTGCCAGCAGTGTGGGTTTTAAGGGCGTTTATAGCAATCAGCCCCAGCATTTT. The chain employs TRBV28 and TRBJ1-5; the D is unclear. The CDR3 is 18 amino acids. Germline V gives CDR1 MDHEN, CDR2 SYDVKM. V lost 5 bases and J 0 bases, leaving 20 bases between the germline ends. Combining the CDR3 with reference TRBV28 and TRBJ1-5 gives the whole variable domain DVKVTQSSRYLVKRTGEKVFLECVQDMDHENMFWYRQDPGLGLRLIYFSYDVKMKEKGDIPEGYSVSREKKERFSLILESASTNQTSMYLCASSVGFKGVYSNQPQHFGDGTRLSIL.

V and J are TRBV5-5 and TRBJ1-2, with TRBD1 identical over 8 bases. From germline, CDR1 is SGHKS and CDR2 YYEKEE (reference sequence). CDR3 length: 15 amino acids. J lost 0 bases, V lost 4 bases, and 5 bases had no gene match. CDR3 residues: CASSDGTGTNYGYTF. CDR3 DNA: TGTGCCAGCAGCGACGGGACAGGAACTAACTATGGCTACACCTTC.